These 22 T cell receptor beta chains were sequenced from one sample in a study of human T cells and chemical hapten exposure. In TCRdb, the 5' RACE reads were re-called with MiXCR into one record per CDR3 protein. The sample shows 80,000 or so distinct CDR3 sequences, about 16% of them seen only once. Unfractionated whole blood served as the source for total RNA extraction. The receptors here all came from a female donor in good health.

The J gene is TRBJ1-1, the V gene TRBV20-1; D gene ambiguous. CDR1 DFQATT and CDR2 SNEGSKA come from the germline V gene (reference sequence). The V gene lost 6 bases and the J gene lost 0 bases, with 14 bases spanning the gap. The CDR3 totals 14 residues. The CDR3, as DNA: TGCAGTGCCCTCCTCAGCCCCATGAACACTGAAGCTTTCTTT. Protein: CSALLSPMNTEAFF.

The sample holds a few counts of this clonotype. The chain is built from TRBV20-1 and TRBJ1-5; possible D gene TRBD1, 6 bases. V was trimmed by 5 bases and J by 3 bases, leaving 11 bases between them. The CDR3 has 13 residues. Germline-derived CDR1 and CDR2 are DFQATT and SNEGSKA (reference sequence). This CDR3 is CSALQGPNQPQHF. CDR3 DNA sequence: TGCAGTGCTCTACAGGGACCCAATCAGCCCCAGCATTTT.

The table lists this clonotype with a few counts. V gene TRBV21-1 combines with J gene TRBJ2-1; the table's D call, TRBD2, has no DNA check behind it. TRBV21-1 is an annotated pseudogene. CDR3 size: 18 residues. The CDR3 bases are TGTGCCAGTTCTCCGGGACTAGCGGGGGATTTAACCTACAATGAGCAGTTCTTC. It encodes CASSPGLAGDLTYNEQFF.

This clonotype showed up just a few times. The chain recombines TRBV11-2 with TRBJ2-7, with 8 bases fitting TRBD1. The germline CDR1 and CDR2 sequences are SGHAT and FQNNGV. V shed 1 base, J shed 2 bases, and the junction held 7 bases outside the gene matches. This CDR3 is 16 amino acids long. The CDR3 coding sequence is TGTGCCAGCAGCTTAGGGGCAGGGGGCGCAACCTACGAGCAGTACTTC. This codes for CASSLGAGGATYEQYF.

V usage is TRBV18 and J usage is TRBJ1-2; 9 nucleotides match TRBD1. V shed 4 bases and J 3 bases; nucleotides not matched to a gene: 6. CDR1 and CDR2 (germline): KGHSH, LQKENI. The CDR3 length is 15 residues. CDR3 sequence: CASSRGTGKDYGYTF. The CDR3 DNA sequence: TGTGCCAGCTCACGAGGGACAGGGAAGGACTATGGCTACACCTTC. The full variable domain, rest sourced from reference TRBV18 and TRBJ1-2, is NAGVMQNPRHLVRRRGQEARLRCSPMKGHSHVYWYRQLPEEGLKFMVYLQKENIIDESGMPKERFSAEFPKEGPSILRIQQVVRGDSAAYFCASSRGTGKDYGYTFGSGTRLTVV.

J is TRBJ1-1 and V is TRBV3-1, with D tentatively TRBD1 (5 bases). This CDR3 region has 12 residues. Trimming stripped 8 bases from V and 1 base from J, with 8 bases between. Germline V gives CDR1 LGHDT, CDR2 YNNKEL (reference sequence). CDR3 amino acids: CASGTANTEAFF. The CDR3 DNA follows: TGTGCCAGCGGGACGGCGAACACTGAAGCTTTCTTT. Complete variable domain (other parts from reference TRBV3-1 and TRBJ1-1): DTAVSQTPKYLVTQMGNDKSIKCEQNLGHDTMYWYKQDSKKFLKIMFSYNNKELIINETVPNRFSPKSPDKAHLNLHINSLELGDSAVYFCASGTANTEAFFGQGTRLTVV.

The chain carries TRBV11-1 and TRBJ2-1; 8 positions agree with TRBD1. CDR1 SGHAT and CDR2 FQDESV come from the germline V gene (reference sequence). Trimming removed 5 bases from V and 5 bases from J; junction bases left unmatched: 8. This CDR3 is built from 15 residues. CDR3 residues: CASSLGQVYDNEQFF. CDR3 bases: TGTGCCAGCAGCCTGGGACAGGTCTACGACAATGAGCAGTTCTTC. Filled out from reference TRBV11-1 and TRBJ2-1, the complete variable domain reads EAEVAQSPRYKITEKSQAVAFWCDPISGHATLYWYRQILGQGPELLVQFQDESVVDDSQLPKDRFSAERLKGVDSTLKIQPAELGDSAMYLCASSLGQVYDNEQFFGPGTRLTVL.

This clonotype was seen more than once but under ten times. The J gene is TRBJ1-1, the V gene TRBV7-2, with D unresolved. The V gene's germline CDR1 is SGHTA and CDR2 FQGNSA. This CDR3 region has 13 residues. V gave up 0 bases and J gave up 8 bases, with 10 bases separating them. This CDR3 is CASSLAQSGEAFF. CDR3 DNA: TGTGCCAGCAGCTTAGCGCAGTCGGGGGAAGCTTTCTTT.

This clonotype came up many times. CDR3 amino acids: CASSYRTGLNTEAFF. The CDR3, as DNA: TGTGCCAGCAGCTACCGGACAGGTTTGAACACTGAAGCTTTCTTT. V usage is TRBV7-2 and J usage is TRBJ1-1; 7 nucleotides match TRBD1. CDR3 length: 15 amino acids. Losses at the gene ends were 4 bases for V and 0 bases for J; bases not matched to a gene: 5. The V gene's germline CDR1 is SGHTA and CDR2 FQGNSA.

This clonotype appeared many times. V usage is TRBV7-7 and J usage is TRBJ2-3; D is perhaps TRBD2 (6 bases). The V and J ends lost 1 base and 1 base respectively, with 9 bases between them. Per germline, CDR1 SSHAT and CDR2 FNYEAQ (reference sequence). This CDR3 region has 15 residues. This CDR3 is CASSLGTSRTDTQYF. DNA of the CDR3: TGTGCCAGCAGCTTAGGCACTAGCCGCACAGATACGCAGTATTTT.

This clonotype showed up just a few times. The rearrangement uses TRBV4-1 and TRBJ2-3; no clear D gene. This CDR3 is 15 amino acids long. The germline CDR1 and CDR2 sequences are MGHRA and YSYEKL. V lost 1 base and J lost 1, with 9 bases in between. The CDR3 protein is CASSQASRGTDTQYF. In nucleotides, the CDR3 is TGCGCCAGCAGCCAAGCGAGTAGGGGCACAGATACGCAGTATTTT.

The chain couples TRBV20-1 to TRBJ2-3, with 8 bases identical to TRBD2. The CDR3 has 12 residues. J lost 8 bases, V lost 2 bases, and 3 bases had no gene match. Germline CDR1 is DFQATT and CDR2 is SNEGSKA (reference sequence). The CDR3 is CSARLAGGTQYF. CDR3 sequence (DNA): TGCAGTGCTAGACTAGCGGGTGGTACGCAGTATTTT.

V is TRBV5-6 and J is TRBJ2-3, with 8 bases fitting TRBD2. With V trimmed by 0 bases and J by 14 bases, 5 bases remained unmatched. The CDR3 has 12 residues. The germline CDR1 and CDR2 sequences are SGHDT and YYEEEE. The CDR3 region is CASSLGGGTRYF. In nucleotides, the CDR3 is TGTGCCAGCAGCTTGGGAGGCGGGACTAGGTATTTT.

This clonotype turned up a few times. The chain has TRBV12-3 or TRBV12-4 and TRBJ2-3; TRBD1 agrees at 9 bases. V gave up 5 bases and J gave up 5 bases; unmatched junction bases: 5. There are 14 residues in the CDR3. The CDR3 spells CASSRTGEGDTQYF. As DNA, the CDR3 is TGTGCCAGCAGTCGGACAGGGGAGGGAGATACGCAGTATTTT.

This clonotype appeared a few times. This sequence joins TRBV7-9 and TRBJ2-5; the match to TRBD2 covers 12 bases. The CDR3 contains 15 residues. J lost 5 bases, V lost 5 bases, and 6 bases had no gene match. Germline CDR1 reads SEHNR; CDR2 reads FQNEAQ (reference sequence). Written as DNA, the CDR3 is TGTGCCAGCAGCGAAGGGACTAGCGGGCTGGAGACCCAGTACTTC. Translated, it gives CASSEGTSGLETQYF.

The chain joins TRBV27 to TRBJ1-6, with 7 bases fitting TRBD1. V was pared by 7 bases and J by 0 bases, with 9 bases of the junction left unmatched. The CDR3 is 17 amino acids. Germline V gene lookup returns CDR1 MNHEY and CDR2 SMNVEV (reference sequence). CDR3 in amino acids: CASTIQGFGSYNSPLHF. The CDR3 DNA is TGTGCCAGCACGATACAGGGGTTTGGCTCCTATAATTCACCCCTCCACTTT.

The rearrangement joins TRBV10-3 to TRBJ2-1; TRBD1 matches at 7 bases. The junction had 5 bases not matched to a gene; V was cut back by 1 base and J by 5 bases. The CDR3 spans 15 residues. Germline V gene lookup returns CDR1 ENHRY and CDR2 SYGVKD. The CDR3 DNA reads TGTGCCATCAGTGAGTATGACAGGGTCAACAATGAGCAGTTCTTC. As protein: CAISEYDRVNNEQFF.

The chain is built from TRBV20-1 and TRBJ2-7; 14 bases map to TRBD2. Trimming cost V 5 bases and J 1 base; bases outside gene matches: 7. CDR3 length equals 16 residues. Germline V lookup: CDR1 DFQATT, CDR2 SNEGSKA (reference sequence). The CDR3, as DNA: TGCAGTGCTCTGGGGACTAGCGGGAGTATGTCCTACGAGCAGTACTTC. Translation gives CSALGTSGSMSYEQYF.

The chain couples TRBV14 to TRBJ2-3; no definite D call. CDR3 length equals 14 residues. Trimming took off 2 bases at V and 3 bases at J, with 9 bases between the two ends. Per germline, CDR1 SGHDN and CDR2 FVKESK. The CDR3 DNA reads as TGTGCCAGCAGCCAAACTGTCAGGACAGATACGCAGTATTTT. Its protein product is CASSQTVRTDTQYF. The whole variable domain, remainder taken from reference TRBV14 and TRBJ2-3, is EAGVTQFPSHSVIEKGQTVTLRCDPISGHDNLYWYRRVMGKEIKFLLHFVKESKQDESGMPNNRFLAERTGGTYSTLKVQPAELEDSGVYFCASSQTVRTDTQYFGPGTRLTVL.

The CDR3: CASSLSSTNQPQHF. CDR3 DNA sequence: TGTGCCAGCAGTTTGTCCTCGACAAATCAGCCCCAGCATTTT. The V gene is TRBV12-3 or TRBV12-4, the J gene TRBJ1-5; D uncertain. The CDR3 sequence is 14 residues long. Between the trimmed V and J ends, which lost 3 bases and 4 bases, there was a span of 10 bases.

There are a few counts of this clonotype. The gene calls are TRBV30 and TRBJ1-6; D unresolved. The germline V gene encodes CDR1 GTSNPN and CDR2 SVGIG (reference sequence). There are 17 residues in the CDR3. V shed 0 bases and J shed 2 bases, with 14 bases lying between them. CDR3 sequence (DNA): TGTGCCTGGAGTGTAGAGAGGGAAGCGACCTATAATTCACCCCTCCACTTT. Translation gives CAWSVEREATYNSPLHF.

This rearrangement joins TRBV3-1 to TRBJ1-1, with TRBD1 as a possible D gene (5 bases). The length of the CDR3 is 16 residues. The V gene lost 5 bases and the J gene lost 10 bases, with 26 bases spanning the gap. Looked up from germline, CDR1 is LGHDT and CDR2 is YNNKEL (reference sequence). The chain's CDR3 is CASSFRQRGGAFTAFF. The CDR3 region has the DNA TGTGCCAGCAGCTTCCGCCAGCGGGGAGGGGCGTTTACAGCTTTCTTT.